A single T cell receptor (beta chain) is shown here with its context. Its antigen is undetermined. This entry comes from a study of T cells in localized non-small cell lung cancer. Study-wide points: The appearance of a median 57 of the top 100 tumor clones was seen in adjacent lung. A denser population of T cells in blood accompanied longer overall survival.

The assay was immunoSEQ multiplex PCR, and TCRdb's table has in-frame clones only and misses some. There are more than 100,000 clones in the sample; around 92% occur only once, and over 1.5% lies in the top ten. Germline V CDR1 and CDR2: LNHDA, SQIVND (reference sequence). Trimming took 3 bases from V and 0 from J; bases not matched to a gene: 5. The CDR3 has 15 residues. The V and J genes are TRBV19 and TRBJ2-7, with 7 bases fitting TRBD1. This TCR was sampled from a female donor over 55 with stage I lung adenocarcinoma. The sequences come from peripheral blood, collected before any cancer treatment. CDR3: CASSMGQRSSYEQYF. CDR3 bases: TGTGCCAGTAGTATGGGACAGAGATCCTCCTACGAGCAGTACTTC.